Following are 22 T cell receptor beta chains from one sample sequenced in a study of blood T cells in healthy people across ages. Using a J-beta primer mix together with a sample-barcoded 5' primer, a second PCR was run for roughly 6 to 11 cycles. TCRdb processed the 5' RACE reads anew with MiXCR; each CDR3 protein has one entry. Among about 1.8 million distinct CDR3 sequences listed, roughly 49% were seen once. Sample: blood. The origin of the receptors is a woman aged 40-49 years in good health.

This clonotype has just a few counts. The chain joins TRBV25-1 to TRBJ2-7; tentatively, D is TRBD1 or TRBD2 (5 bases each). Looked up from germline, CDR1 is MGHDK and CDR2 is SYGVNS. The CDR3 sequence is 16 residues long. V was shortened by 2 bases and J by 5 bases, with 19 bases between the two germline ends. Here the CDR3 reads CASSEIRGRGDNEQYF. The DNA of the CDR3 is TGTGCCAGCAGTGAAATACGGGGAAGGGGTGACAACGAGCAGTACTTC.

The chain has TRBV6-1 and TRBJ1-2; D gene unclear. CDR3 length: 12 amino acids. Germline V gene lookup returns CDR1 MNHNS and CDR2 SASEGT. Trimming shortened V by 1 base and J by 7 bases, and 7 bases separated the two germline ends. The DNA for the CDR3 is TGTGCCAGCAGTGAAGTCGTGGGTGGCTACACCTTC. Protein: CASSEVVGGYTF.

This clonotype was counted only a few times. V and J are TRBV7-6 and TRBJ2-7; the D gene is possibly TRBD1 (6 bases). CDR1 and CDR2 from the germline V gene are SGHVS and FNYEAQ. The length of the CDR3 is 14 residues. V gave up 1 base and J gave up 4 bases, with 11 bases separating them. The CDR3 region is CASSLDRTGYEQYF. As DNA, the CDR3 is TGTGCCAGCAGCTTAGACAGAACAGGGTACGAGCAGTACTTC.

The V gene is TRBV7-8, the J gene TRBJ2-2, with D possibly being TRBD2 (5 bases). Germline CDR1 SGHVS, CDR2 FQNEAQ. Trimming took 0 bases from V and 6 from J, leaving 11 bases between them. This CDR3 comprises 15 residues. CDR3 amino acids: CASSLALAGPGELFF. The CDR3 nucleotides are TGTGCCAGCAGCTTAGCTCTAGCCGGTCCCGGGGAGCTGTTTTTT.

The chain employs TRBV6-1 and TRBJ2-1; 7 positions match TRBD1. Germline trimming cut 4 bases from V and 9 bases from J; bases unmatched to any gene: 6. The CDR3 is 13 residues long. Germline CDR1 reads MNHNS; CDR2 reads SASEGT. CDR3 residues: CASSGGTVIEQFF. The CDR3 DNA is TGTGCCAGCAGTGGGGGGACAGTCATTGAGCAGTTCTTC.

This rearrangement joins TRBV5-5 to TRBJ1-2; TRBD1 might be the D (6 bases). There are 14 residues in the CDR3. Germline V CDR1 and CDR2: SGHKS, YYEKEE (reference sequence). Trimming pared 5 bases from V and 4 bases from J, leaving 15 bases between. CDR3 in amino acids: CASSWDTGFYGYTF. The CDR3 DNA follows: TGTGCCAGCAGTTGGGACACTGGATTCTATGGCTACACCTTC.

This clonotype was seen ten or more times. An end of the junction does not agree with germline; a read error may underlie this. The chain recombines TRBV5-1 with TRBJ2-5, with TRBD1 as a possible D gene (6 bases). The CDR3 contains 15 residues. The germline V gene has CDR1 SGHRS and CDR2 YFSETQ. The CDR3 sequence is CASSLGTGLQETQYF. As DNA, the CDR3 is TGTGCCAGCAGCTTAGGCACAGGGCTTCAAGAGACCCAGTACTTC.

The chain joins TRBV27 to TRBJ2-1; maybe TRBD2 (6 bases). From germline, CDR1 is MNHEY and CDR2 SMNVEV (reference sequence). Trimming removed 2 bases at V and 5 bases at J, with 25 bases between. The CDR3 runs to 19 residues. CDR3: CASSLSPRGGETWDNEQFF. The CDR3 nucleotides are TGTGCCAGCAGTTTAAGCCCCCGTGGCGGGGAGACCTGGGACAATGAGCAGTTCTTC.

This clonotype was seen a handful of times. V and J are TRBV6-2 or TRBV6-3 and TRBJ2-1; the match to TRBD2 covers 9 bases. CDR1 and CDR2 from the germline V gene are MNHEY and SVGEGT. Germline trimming cut 4 bases from V and 2 bases from J; bases unmatched to any gene: 3. This CDR3 has 15 amino acids. This CDR3 is CASSLAGETYNEQFF. CDR3 DNA sequence: TGTGCCAGCAGTTTAGCGGGGGAAACCTACAATGAGCAGTTCTTC.

The chain is built from TRBV27 and TRBJ1-2; D perhaps matches TRBD1 (6 bases). The CDR3 is 14 residues long. V shed 5 bases and J shed 4 bases, with 14 bases lying between them. CDR1 and CDR2 from the germline V gene are MNHEY and SMNVEV (reference sequence). CDR3 loop: CASSRGQLLYGYTF. The CDR3 region has the DNA TGTGCCAGCAGTAGAGGACAGCTACTCTATGGCTACACCTTC.

This clonotype has at least ten counts. V gene TRBV7-2 combines with J gene TRBJ2-6; 10 nucleotides match TRBD1. The CDR3 is 16 residues long. Germline V gene data show CDR1 as SGHTA and CDR2 as FQGNSA. Germline trimming cut 3 bases from V and 2 bases from J; bases unmatched to any gene: 1. CDR3 region: CASSLTGGTGANVLTF. The DNA for the CDR3 is TGTGCCAGCAGCTTGACAGGGGGCACTGGGGCCAACGTCCTGACTTTC.

V and J are TRBV27 and TRBJ1-2, with 9 bases that match TRBD1. The CDR3 totals 15 residues. CDR1 is MNHEY, CDR2 SMNVEV, per germline (reference sequence). V was pared by 2 bases and J by 4 bases, with 5 bases of the junction left unmatched. The CDR3 spells CASSLKLGQGYGYTF. CDR3 DNA: TGTGCCAGCAGTTTAAAACTGGGACAGGGCTATGGCTACACCTTC.

The CDR3 region has the DNA TGTGCCAGCAGCCGGGATGGGGTTTACAATGAGCAGTTCTTC. Amino acids: CASSRDGVYNEQFF. V and J are TRBV2 and TRBJ2-1, with TRBD2 as a possible D gene (5 bases). V was trimmed by 6 bases and J by 4 bases, leaving 13 bases between them. Germline CDR1 reads SNHLY; CDR2 reads FYNNEI. The CDR3 consists of 14 residues.

The V gene is TRBV7-2, the J gene TRBJ2-5, with TRBD2 identical over 8 bases. Germline trimming cut 5 bases from V and 11 bases from J; bases unmatched to any gene: 19. Per the germline V gene, CDR1 is SGHTA and CDR2 is FQGNSA. The CDR3 extends over 16 amino acids. The CDR3 loop is CASSRGGIREYNEQYF. CDR3 DNA: TGTGCCAGCAGCCGGGGGGGGATTAGGGAGTACAATGAGCAGTACTTC.

V is TRBV14 and J is TRBJ2-2; D is unresolved. The CDR3 length is 13 residues. Germline CDR1 and CDR2: SGHDN and FVKESK. Trimming took off 1 base at V and 5 bases at J, with 5 bases between the two ends. CDR3 in amino acids: CASSQVMTGELFF. CDR3 nucleotides: TGTGCCAGCAGCCAAGTAATGACCGGGGAGCTGTTTTTT.

The chain recombines TRBV18 with TRBJ1-5; 10 positions agree with TRBD1. CDR1 and CDR2 from the germline V gene are KGHSH and LQKENI. The CDR3 spans 15 residues. With 2 bases clipped from V and 6 bases from J, the junction kept 4 bases outside the gene matches. This CDR3 is CASSPDRGQVQPQHF. The CDR3, as DNA: TGTGCCAGCTCACCAGACAGGGGGCAGGTTCAGCCCCAGCATTTT.

This rearrangement joins TRBV5-5 to TRBJ2-5; D remains unclear. The J call may be in error: the DNA end matches TRBJ2-7 better. The germline CDR1 and CDR2 sequences are SGHKS and YYEKEE (reference sequence). CDR3 length: 14 residues. The CDR3 DNA follows: TGTGCCAGCAGCTTGGGGTGGCCCTCCTACGAGCAGTACTTC. Translating it yields CASSLGWPSYEQYF.

The gene calls are TRBV24-1 and TRBJ2-3; D not resolved. V lost 9 bases to trimming and J lost 3 bases, with 3 bases between them. CDR3 length equals 10 residues. Germline CDR1 KGHDR, CDR2 SFDVKD. In DNA, the CDR3 is TGTGCCACCGGGACAGATACGCAGTATTTT. This codes for CATGTDTQYF.

The chain has TRBV10-1 and TRBJ1-1; no firm D call. The CDR3 spans 14 residues. Per germline, CDR1 WNHNN and CDR2 SYGVQD (reference sequence). Trimming pared 0 bases from V and 5 bases from J, leaving 10 bases between. Written as DNA, the CDR3 is TGCGCCAGCAGTGAGTCGCGGGGTTGGACTGAAGCTTTCTTT. Residues: CASSESRGWTEAFF.

The chain has TRBV9 and TRBJ2-1, with 10 bases aligning to TRBD2. The germline CDR1 and CDR2 sequences are SGDLS and YYNGEE. The CDR3 length is 16 residues. J lost 5 bases, V lost 1 base, and 6 bases had no gene match. This CDR3 is CASSVSLLAGDNEQFF. The CDR3, as DNA: TGTGCCAGCAGCGTAAGTCTGCTAGCGGGGGACAATGAGCAGTTCTTC.

In this sample, this clonotype turned up once. The J gene is TRBJ2-7, the V gene TRBV28, with D possibly being TRBD1 (6 bases). Trimming took 5 bases from V and 1 from J, leaving 21 bases between them. CDR1 and CDR2 from the germline V gene are MDHEN and SYDVKM. The CDR3 has 17 residues. CDR3 DNA: TGTGCCAGCAGTCCGTACCAGACAGGAAAGGGTTCCTACGAGCAGTACTTC. This gives the protein CASSPYQTGKGSYEQYF.

The chain's CDR3 is CSARPYGAALVSEQYF. CDR3 DNA: TGCAGTGCTAGACCCTATGGGGCGGCTCTCGTGTCCGAGCAGTACTTC. The chain couples TRBV20-1 to TRBJ2-5; the D gene is possibly TRBD1 (5 bases). The closer fit of TRBJ2-7 to the DNA end suggests the J call may be wrong. The length of the CDR3 is 16 residues. Germline V gene lookup returns CDR1 DFQATT and CDR2 SNEGSKA (reference sequence).